This T cell receptor beta chain emerged from a study of response to subunit inactivated influenza vaccine (dated by TCRdb to 2016 to 2018). Study-wide context: To follow how T cells responded to a trivalent subunit inactivated influenza vaccine, the researchers relied on deep quantitative profiling of the T cell receptor repertoire. Results and caveats for the whole study, not just this receptor: It was suggested by the authors that each seasonal influenza vaccination may recruit only a limited number of new T cells.

To note about this clonotype: What antigen it recognizes has not been identified. No clone much larger than this one lies a single base away; base qualities are absent.

Libraries were prepared through RT-PCR. The sequencer was an Illumina HiSeq 2500. TCRdb cleaned the public reads at Q25 with fastp, built clones with MiXCR and kept in-frame beta chains. One record per CDR3 amino acid sequence lists the most common genes and DNA. In this sample the table shows about 780,000 distinct CDR3 sequences, approximately 17% of which occur a single time. The top ten clones comprise roughly 10% of the sample. This receptor was obtained from a man aged 50-60 years who received an inactivated influenza vaccine. Donor details come from another sample of the same person, matched by shared clones. The source was PBMCs from blood, collected 4 to 6 days after vaccination.

Read as DNA, the sequence is TGCAGTGCTAGAGCTCGGAAAAGCCACACTGAAGCTTTCTTT. This is translated as CSARARKSHTEAFF. Here the chain combines TRBV20-1 and TRBJ1-1; too little of a D gene remains to name it. The CDR3 holds 14 amino acids from the cysteine to the phenylalanine. Of all the DNA, just the CDR3 is kept, 42 bases in frame from base 1. CDR1 is given as DFQATT and CDR2 as SNEGSKA, both from the germline V gene (reference sequence). V and J are truncated by 1 base and 3 bases respectively, leaving an intervening sequence of 12 bases.